One sample yielded the 13 T cell receptor beta chains listed below, sequenced in a study of T cells in tuberculosis. Method: immunoSEQ multiplex PCR; TCRdb's copy keeps in-frame clones and lacks some. The sample holds tens of thousands of clones, just over 90% seen once. The sample's time point: new active TB diagnosis, blood taken before or within 7 days of starting treatment. The sequenced sample was PBMCs, obtained at tuberculosis diagnosis. These receptors were obtained from an adult with tuberculosis. Some clones in this sample may be carry-over from other donors' samples.

The chain links TRBV5-5 to TRBJ2-7; 7 nucleotides align to TRBD2. Per germline, CDR1 SGHKS and CDR2 YYEKEE (reference sequence). Unmatched junction bases numbered 9, after V lost 7 bases and J lost 2 bases. The CDR3 totals 14 residues. The CDR3 DNA is TGTGCCAGCCGGGGGGTGGGCACCACCTACGAGCAGTACTTC. Translation: CASRGVGTTYEQYF.

This chain uses TRBV5-2 with TRBJ2-7; the table gives TRBD2 as D, unverified against the DNA. TRBV5-2 is deemed a pseudogene. The CDR3 consists of 23 residues. CDR3 DNA: TGTGCCAGCAACCTCCGACTAGCGGCGGGAGACTTAATAACACCCCTAAGGTCCTCCGAGCAGTACTTC. Encoded protein: CASNLRLAAGDLITPLRSSEQYF.

This sequence joins TRBV5-5 and TRBJ2-3; D may be TRBD1 (5 bases). The ends were cut back, 2 bases at V and 1 base at J, with 11 bases in the middle. Germline values: CDR1 SGHKS, CDR2 YYEKEE (reference sequence). The CDR3 is 15 residues long. The DNA for the CDR3 is TGTGCCAGCAGCTTCCCAGGGTTTGGCACAGATACGCAGTATTTT. Its translation: CASSFPGFGTDTQYF.

This clone has only a few counts. The rearrangement uses TRBV5-1 and TRBJ2-1; 8 bases map to TRBD2. This CDR3 has 16 residues. The V gene's germline CDR1 is SGHRS and CDR2 YFSETQ. J lost 7 bases, V lost 2 bases, and 11 bases had no gene match. The CDR3 region is CASSLNTGLGRNEQFF. For the CDR3, the DNA is TGCGCCAGCAGCTTAAACACGGGACTAGGCAGAAATGAGCAGTTCTTC.

This rearrangement joins TRBV9 to TRBJ1-3, with D hard to call. Trimming pared 0 bases from V and 0 bases from J, leaving 16 bases between. Germline CDR1 reads SGDLS; CDR2 reads YYNGEE. The CDR3 extends over 18 amino acids. The DNA of the CDR3 is TGTGCCAGCAGCGTAGCCGCAGGCCCTCTCAGCTCTGGAAACACCATATATTTT. Protein sequence: CASSVAAGPLSSGNTIYF.

The chain joins TRBV5-1 to TRBJ1-2; D is undetermined. V lost 2 bases and J 7 bases, leaving 18 bases between the germline ends. CDR3 length: 15 amino acids. The germline V gene has CDR1 SGHRS and CDR2 YFSETQ. The CDR3: CASSFGLVQEGGYTF. The CDR3 region has the DNA TGCGCCAGCAGCTTCGGCCTGGTTCAGGAAGGTGGCTACACCTTC.

The V call is TRBV7-2, the J call TRBJ2-1; TRBD1 matches at 7 bases. CDR3 length equals 14 residues. V shed 4 bases and J 5 bases; nucleotides not matched to a gene: 5. Germline CDR1 is SGHTA and CDR2 is FQGNSA. The CDR3 DNA is TGTGCCAGCAGCTCGGGACAGTCAAACAATGAGCAGTTCTTC. Protein: CASSSGQSNNEQFF.

The chain uses TRBV6-1 and TRBJ1-1, with 7 bases aligning to TRBD1. The CDR3 has 15 amino acids. The germline CDR1 and CDR2 sequences are MNHNS and SASEGT. J gave up 1 base and V 8 bases, and 10 bases lay outside the gene matches. The CDR3 here is CASGEGGAGNTEAFF. The CDR3 DNA follows: TGTGCCAGCGGGGAAGGGGGCGCAGGGAACACTGAAGCTTTCTTT.

The chain carries TRBV5-6 and TRBJ1-6, with TRBD1 as a possible D gene (6 bases). Between the trimmed V and J ends, which lost 4 bases and 0 bases, there was a span of 11 bases. There are 16 residues in the CDR3. Germline CDR1 SGHDT, CDR2 YYEEEE. Written as DNA, the CDR3 is TGTGCCAGCAGCGGGACACCGAGCTCCTATAATTCACCCCTCCACTTT. Protein product: CASSGTPSSYNSPLHF.

The V gene is TRBV19, the J gene TRBJ1-5; weak D call: TRBD1 (5 bases). Trimming cost V 7 bases and J 0 bases, with 13 bases left between them. Germline lookup yields CDR1 LNHDA and CDR2 SQIVND (reference sequence). There are 15 residues in the CDR3. The CDR3 nucleotides read TGTGCCAGTAAGGATCAGGGTAATAGCAATCAGCCCCAGCATTTT. As protein: CASKDQGNSNQPQHF.

V usage is TRBV27 and J usage is TRBJ1-1; D gene uncertain. This CDR3 has 14 residues. The V and J ends lost 5 bases and 5 bases respectively, with 15 bases between them. The germline CDR1 and CDR2 sequences are MNHEY and SMNVEV (reference sequence). The DNA for the CDR3 is TGTGCCAGCAGTAGGGCCGGAGGTTTTACTGAAGCTTTCTTT. Translating it yields CASSRAGGFTEAFF.

The genes are TRBV19 and TRBJ2-7; maybe TRBD1 (5 bases). The CDR3 is made up of 15 amino acids. Trimming stripped 1 base from V and 6 bases from J, with 16 bases between. Germline V gene data show CDR1 as LNHDA and CDR2 as SQIVND (reference sequence). The CDR3 DNA is TGTGCCAGTAGTATAGGTAGGGGAAAGTCTTTCGAGCAGTACTTC. It specifies CASSIGRGKSFEQYF.

The chain employs TRBV5-1 and TRBJ1-2; D is perhaps TRBD1 (5 bases). The length of the CDR3 is 14 residues. Germline CDR1 is SGHRS and CDR2 is YFSETQ. Trimming took 0 bases from V and 4 from J, leaving 10 bases between them. CDR3 nucleotide sequence: TGCGCCAGCAGCTTGGGACAGATAGGCTATGGCTACACCTTC. Translating gives CASSLGQIGYGYTF.